What follows are 18 T cell receptor beta chains derived from one specimen sequenced in a study of blood T cell repertoires in COVID-19. Sequenced by immunoSEQ multiplex PCR; TCRdb stores in-frame clones only, minus some. In the table there are a few hundred thousand clones, 90% of which are singletons. The sequenced sample consisted of peripheral blood. The source of these receptors is a woman aged 55-69 years with COVID-19, enrolled during active disease.

This clone was found once. This rearrangement joins TRBV19 to TRBJ1-1; a weak D match, TRBD1 (5 bases). Trimming pared 4 bases from V and 5 bases from J, leaving 17 bases between. The CDR3 is 15 residues long. Germline assignment: CDR1 LNHDA and CDR2 SQIVND (reference sequence). CDR3 loop: CASSTHQGKRTEAFF. CDR3 nucleotides: TGTGCCAGTAGTACCCATCAGGGTAAAAGAACTGAAGCTTTCTTT.

This clone was found a few times. The V gene is TRBV10-3, the J gene TRBJ2-1; a possible D gene is TRBD1 (6 bases). V was shortened by 1 base and J by 9 bases, with 10 bases between the two germline ends. Germline V gene lookup returns CDR1 ENHRY and CDR2 SYGVKD. This CDR3 has 13 residues. The CDR3 DNA reads TGTGCCATCAGTGAGTACAGGGAAAGTGAGCAGTTCTTC. This gives the protein CAISEYRESEQFF.

V is TRBV3-1 (or the pseudogene TRBV3-2) and J is TRBJ1-1; D gene unclear. V lost 3 bases and J lost 1, with 3 bases in between. The CDR3 spans 12 residues. Germline V gene lookup returns CDR1 LGHDT and CDR2 YNNKEL (reference sequence). CDR3 in amino acids: CASSHKNTEAFF. CDR3 sequence (DNA): TGTGCCAGCAGCCATAAGAACACTGAAGCTTTCTTT.

The chain combines TRBV7-2 with TRBJ1-3; D unresolved. The CDR3 totals 16 residues. CDR1 and CDR2 from the germline V gene are SGHTA and FQGNSA. The germline V and J ends were trimmed by 1 base and 0 bases, with 10 bases remaining between them. CDR3 amino acids: CASSLVVRHSGNTIYF. CDR3 sequence (DNA): TGTGCCAGCAGCTTAGTCGTCAGACACTCTGGAAACACCATATATTTT.

This rearrangement joins TRBV7-9 to TRBJ1-1; D gene ambiguous. There are 16 residues in the CDR3. CDR1 and CDR2 from the germline V gene are SEHNR and FQNEAQ (reference sequence). Trimming took off 0 bases at V and 1 base at J, with 12 bases between the two ends. Here the CDR3 reads CASSLAASGANTEAFF. The CDR3, as DNA: TGTGCCAGCAGCTTAGCCGCTAGTGGAGCGAACACTGAAGCTTTCTTT. The variable domain in full, completed from reference TRBV7-9 and TRBJ1-1, reads DTGVSQNPRHKITKRGQNVTFRCDPISEHNRLYWYRQTLGQGPEFLTYFQNEAQLEKSRLLSDRFSAERPKGSFSTLEIQRTEQGDSAMYLCASSLAASGANTEAFFGQGTRLTVV.

This clone was found a few times. The genes are TRBV7-9 and TRBJ2-7, with D perhaps TRBD2 (6 bases). In germline, CDR1 is SEHNR, CDR2 FQNEAQ (reference sequence). The CDR3 contains 17 residues. Trimming cost V 5 bases and J 0 bases, with 20 bases left between them. The CDR3 reads CASSTLRLGLPSYEQYF. In DNA, the CDR3 is TGTGCCAGCAGCACCCTCCGGTTAGGACTACCCTCCTACGAGCAGTACTTC.

The rearrangement uses TRBV27 and TRBJ2-7; 9 bases fit TRBD1. The CDR3 is 16 amino acids. The trim removed 4 bases at V and 3 bases at J, leaving 10 bases unmatched. Germline CDR1 MNHEY, CDR2 SMNVEV (reference sequence). CDR3 loop: CASSSRPGQGNYEQYF. The CDR3 DNA reads as TGTGCCAGCAGTTCAAGACCGGGACAGGGAAACTACGAGCAGTACTTC.

This chain links TRBV19 with TRBJ1-5; maybe TRBD1 (6 bases). In germline, CDR1 is LNHDA, CDR2 SQIVND (reference sequence). The CDR3 length is 15 residues. V gave up 9 bases and J gave up 4 bases, with 19 bases separating them. CDR3 protein: CASRTPGDVNQPQHF. For the CDR3, the DNA is TGTGCCAGCCGAACTCCAGGGGACGTTAATCAGCCCCAGCATTTT. Full variable domain (remainder filled in from reference TRBV19 and TRBJ1-5): DGGITQSPKYLFRKEGQNVTLSCEQNLNHDAMYWYRQDPGQGLRLIYYSQIVNDFQKGDIAEGYSVSREKKESFPLTVTSAQKNPTAFYLCASRTPGDVNQPQHFGDGTRLSIL.

This rearrangement joins TRBV7-2 to TRBJ2-3; a possible D gene is TRBD2 (6 bases). V was shortened by 3 bases and J by 2 bases, with 12 bases between the two germline ends. This CDR3 spans 15 amino acids. Germline CDR1 SGHTA, CDR2 FQGNSA. CDR3 region: CASSLIAASTDTQYF. DNA of the CDR3: TGTGCCAGCAGCTTGATAGCGGCCTCCACAGATACGCAGTATTTT.

The chain links TRBV30 to TRBJ2-6; the match to TRBD1 covers 7 bases. V dropped 3 bases and J dropped 2; count of bases not matched to a gene: 4. The germline gives CDR1 GTSNPN, CDR2 SVGIG (reference sequence). The CDR3 totals 15 residues. CDR3 in amino acids: CAWRTGRTGANVLTF. The CDR3 DNA reads TGTGCCTGGAGGACAGGGCGGACTGGGGCCAACGTCCTGACTTTC.

V is TRBV9 and J is TRBJ1-3; no clear D. Trimming removed 0 bases at V and 0 bases at J, with 7 bases between. The CDR3 is made up of 15 amino acids. The germline V gene encodes CDR1 SGDLS and CDR2 YYNGEE. The CDR3 region is CASSVGTVSGNTIYF. The CDR3, as DNA: TGTGCCAGCAGCGTAGGCACAGTCTCTGGAAACACCATATATTTT.

The J gene is TRBJ1-6, the V gene TRBV21-1. TRBV21-1 is a known pseudogene. CDR3 length: 16 amino acids. CDR3 sequence reads: CASRKRMKEGNSPLHF. The CDR3 bases are TGTGCCTCCCGAAAGCGCATGAAGGAGGGTAATTCACCCCTCCACTTT.

The DNA for the CDR3 is TGTGCCAGCAGCCAAGATCAGTCGGAAAAACTGTTTTTT. Encoded protein: CASSQDQSEKLFF. The rearrangement uses TRBV14 and TRBJ1-4; D gene uncertain. V shed 0 bases and J shed 8 bases, with 7 bases lying between them. CDR1 is SGHDN and CDR2 is FVKESK in the germline V gene. This CDR3 has 13 residues.

The V gene is TRBV19, the J gene TRBJ1-5, with 9 bases that match TRBD1. This CDR3 has 14 residues. V lost 8 bases and J lost 1; bases outside the gene matches: 3. The germline V gene has CDR1 LNHDA and CDR2 SQIVND (reference sequence). The CDR3 DNA is TGTGCCAGTTGCGACAGGGGGAGCAATCAGCCCCAGCATTTT. Amino acids: CASCDRGSNQPQHF.

The rearrangement joins TRBV18 to TRBJ1-2; TRBD1 agrees at 9 bases. The CDR3 spans 15 residues. The junction had 8 bases not matched to a gene; V was cut back by 3 bases and J by 6 bases. The germline V gene has CDR1 KGHSH and CDR2 LQKENI. CDR3 loop: CASSPTGQGNDGYTF. As DNA, the CDR3 is TGTGCCAGCTCACCTACGGGACAGGGCAACGATGGCTACACCTTC.

The J gene is TRBJ1-2, the V gene TRBV7-9; the D gene is possibly TRBD1 (6 bases). V was cut by 5 bases and J by 2 bases, with 15 bases left in between. This CDR3 is built from 15 residues. Looked up from germline, CDR1 is SEHNR and CDR2 is FQNEAQ (reference sequence). The CDR3 nucleotides read TGTGCCAGCAGCAAATACAGGGATTCCAACTATGGCTACACCTTC. As protein: CASSKYRDSNYGYTF.

The rearrangement links TRBV7-2 to TRBJ1-2, with TRBD1 matching over 7 bases. The J segment lost 5 bases and the V segment lost 1 base, leaving 10 bases of the junction unmatched. The CDR3 is 16 amino acids. Germline loops: CDR1 SGHTA, CDR2 FQGNSA. The DNA for the CDR3 is TGTGCCAGCAGCTTAGTGGCAGGGGGTGTTAGGTATGGCTACACCTTC. Encoded protein: CASSLVAGGVRYGYTF.

The V call is TRBV7-2, the J call TRBJ2-2; no reliable D call. Germline CDR1 reads SGHTA; CDR2 reads FQGNSA. Trimming pared 3 bases from V and 5 bases from J, leaving 13 bases between. The CDR3 spans 15 residues. CDR3 amino acids: CASSLFAEATGELFF. CDR3 bases: TGTGCCAGCAGCTTGTTTGCAGAAGCGACCGGGGAGCTGTTTTTT.